These 30 T cell receptor beta chains came from one sample sequenced in a study of T-cell memory formation after mild COVID-19. MiXCR, run by TCRdb on the 5' RACE reads, gives a single entry per CDR3 protein. The table has 70,000 to 95,000 distinct CDR3 sequences, 10% to 15% seen once. The specimen sequenced was PBMCs or a T cell subset sorted from them (not recorded which). These receptors came from a man between 18 and 29 years old who had mild COVID-19 (a few samples of this study predate the infection). Cell type and time point are not known.

This clonotype showed up just a few times. This chain uses TRBV4-1 with TRBJ2-5; no definite D call. This CDR3 is 14 amino acids long. Germline V lookup: CDR1 MGHRA, CDR2 YSYEKL. Trimming shortened V by 1 base and J by 1 base, and 7 bases separated the two germline ends. DNA of the CDR3: TGCGCCAGCAGCCAAGCCGACTTCCAAGAGACCCAGTACTTC. It specifies CASSQADFQETQYF.

This clonotype was seen only a few times. CDR3 in DNA: TGCAGCGTGTCCCGGCGGGGAAGACAGAAGCCCTACGAGCAGTACTTC. It translates to CSVSRRGRQKPYEQYF. The chain joins TRBV29-1 to TRBJ2-7; possibly TRBD2 for D (6 bases). This CDR3 is 16 amino acids long. Germline CDR1 reads SQVTM; CDR2 reads ANQGSEA. Trimming removed 6 bases at V and 2 bases at J, with 23 bases between.

The sample holds a few counts of this clonotype. The chain combines TRBV12-3 or TRBV12-4 with TRBJ1-5, with D perhaps TRBD1 (6 bases). The ends were cut back, 6 bases at V and 9 bases at J, with 15 bases in the middle. CDR3 length: 13 residues. The CDR3 protein is CASSLPTGAPQHF. The CDR3, as DNA: TGTGCCAGCAGCCTCCCGACGGGGGCGCCCCAGCATTTT.

The table lists this clonotype with many counts. The chain carries TRBV7-9 and TRBJ2-3; D assignment may be TRBD1 or TRBD2 (5 bases each). The CDR3 contains 15 residues. The V gene's germline CDR1 is SEHNR and CDR2 FQNEAQ (reference sequence). V lost 1 base and J 3 bases, leaving 11 bases between the germline ends. The CDR3 reads CASSLVVGETDTQYF. CDR3 bases: TGTGCCAGCAGCTTAGTCGTGGGGGAGACAGATACGCAGTATTTT.

In this sample, this clonotype turned up a few times. This chain uses TRBV6-2 or TRBV6-3 with TRBJ2-5, with TRBD2 as a possible D gene (5 bases). V lost 7 bases and J lost 2, with 8 bases in between. Germline assignment: CDR1 MNHEY and CDR2 SVGEGT. This CDR3 contains 12 residues. DNA for the CDR3: TGTGCCAGCACTCCGGGACAAGAGACCCAGTACTTC. As protein: CASTPGQETQYF.

This clonotype was found a few times. The chain has TRBV2 and TRBJ2-7, with TRBD1 as a possible D gene (5 bases). The germline V and J ends were trimmed by 3 bases and 4 bases, with 10 bases remaining between them. This CDR3 region has 13 residues. Germline CDR1 is SNHLY and CDR2 is FYNNEI. The CDR3 protein is CASSDSQGYEQYF. CDR3 sequence (DNA): TGTGCCAGCAGTGACAGTCAGGGTTACGAGCAGTACTTC.

The chain carries TRBV4-1 and TRBJ2-5; TRBD2 agrees at 8 bases. With V trimmed by 1 base and J by 5 bases, 6 bases remained unmatched. The CDR3 has 15 residues. Germline loops: CDR1 MGHRA, CDR2 YSYEKL. The chain's CDR3 is CASSQVAGGQETQYF. CDR3 in DNA: TGCGCCAGCAGCCAAGTTGCGGGGGGTCAGGAGACCCAGTACTTC.

The V and J genes are TRBV7-9 and TRBJ1-1; D not resolved. Trimming cost V 1 base and J 9 bases, with 15 bases left between them. Germline V CDR1 and CDR2: SEHNR, FQNEAQ (reference sequence). The CDR3 consists of 14 residues. CDR3 in amino acids: CASSLDIRTQQAFF. The CDR3, as DNA: TGTGCCAGCAGCTTAGACATCCGGACCCAGCAAGCTTTCTTT.

This clonotype appeared a few times. This chain joins TRBV19 and TRBJ2-1; TRBD2 matches at 9 bases. V dropped 0 bases and J dropped 2; count of bases not matched to a gene: 5. The CDR3 totals 17 residues. Looked up from germline, CDR1 is LNHDA and CDR2 is SQIVND (reference sequence). CDR3 amino acids: CASSIDLERGAYNEQFF. The CDR3 region has the DNA TGTGCCAGTAGTATAGATTTGGAGCGGGGGGCCTACAATGAGCAGTTCTTC.

This clonotype appeared many times. The chain links TRBV20-1 to TRBJ2-5; D is unclear. V lost 3 bases, J lost 1 base, and 12 bases lay in between. The CDR3 sequence is 14 residues long. Germline CDR1 and CDR2: DFQATT and SNEGSKA (reference sequence). CDR3 sequence (DNA): TGCAGTGCTAGGTATCACAGAGGCCAAGAGACCCAGTACTTC. Protein: CSARYHRGQETQYF.

This clonotype was recorded a few times. The chain joins TRBV20-1 to TRBJ2-7; TRBD2 agrees at 9 bases. The CDR3 consists of 17 residues. V shed 1 base and J 0 bases; nucleotides not matched to a gene: 10. CDR1 and CDR2 from the germline V gene are DFQATT and SNEGSKA (reference sequence). CDR3: CSARALSSGANSYEQYF. The CDR3 DNA is TGCAGTGCTAGAGCCCTGTCTAGCGGGGCTAACTCCTACGAGCAGTACTTC.

This rearrangement joins TRBV15 to TRBJ2-5; D ambiguous. Looked up from germline, CDR1 is LNHNV and CDR2 is YYDKDF (reference sequence). V was cut by 3 bases and J by 1 base, with 12 bases left in between. This CDR3 contains 15 residues. The CDR3: CATSRTRAIQETQYF. CDR3 DNA: TGTGCCACCAGCAGGACCCGAGCGATCCAAGAGACCCAGTACTTC.

This clonotype has a handful of counts. The V and J genes are TRBV24-1 and TRBJ1-1; 8 bases align to TRBD1. Germline V lookup: CDR1 KGHDR, CDR2 SFDVKD. CDR3 length: 12 residues. V lost 5 bases and J lost 13; bases outside the gene matches: 8. CDR3 DNA: TGTGCCACCAGTGGGGGGACAGGCCGTCTTTTCTTT. Amino acids: CATSGGTGRLFF.

This clonotype was picked up many times. This chain uses TRBV7-6 with TRBJ2-1; TRBD2 is a possible D gene (5 bases). The CDR3 covers 15 residues. CDR1 and CDR2 (germline): SGHVS, FNYEAQ. V was clipped by 0 bases and J by 5 bases, with 11 bases between them. The CDR3 DNA follows: TGTGCCAGCAGCTTAGCCGGGGTAGCGCACAATGAGCAGTTCTTC. It specifies CASSLAGVAHNEQFF.

This clonotype was observed a few times. The J gene is TRBJ2-3, the V gene TRBV7-9; D is undetermined. The CDR3 length is 14 residues. Trimming shortened V by 4 bases and J by 2 bases, and 10 bases separated the two germline ends. Germline V gene data show CDR1 as SEHNR and CDR2 as FQNEAQ (reference sequence). CDR3 coding DNA: TGTGCCAGCAGCTACCCTGGGCCCACAGATACGCAGTATTTT. This codes for CASSYPGPTDTQYF.

This chain links TRBV7-2 with TRBJ2-3; TRBD2 matches 10 bases. The V and J ends lost 2 bases and 1 base, in that order; junction bases with no gene match: 6. Germline V gene sequence: CDR1 SGHTA, CDR2 FQGNSA. This CDR3 is 17 amino acids long. The CDR3, as DNA: TGTGCCAGCAGCTTACTAAGCGGGGGGGAGGGCACAGATACGCAGTATTTT. This gives the protein CASSLLSGGEGTDTQYF.

The CDR3 loop reads CASSYEWTGGLGDGYTF. CDR3 DNA: TGTGCCAGCAGTTACGAGTGGACAGGGGGTCTTGGAGATGGCTACACCTTC. V is TRBV6-5 and J is TRBJ1-2; 10 nucleotides match TRBD1. Germline V gene lookup returns CDR1 MNHEY and CDR2 SVGAGI. J was trimmed by 6 bases and V by 2 bases; bases with no gene match: 12. This CDR3 spans 17 amino acids.

This clonotype was found a few times. J is TRBJ2-2 and V is TRBV19, with TRBD2 as a possible D gene (5 bases). The germline V gene encodes CDR1 LNHDA and CDR2 SQIVND (reference sequence). CDR3 size: 13 residues. Deletions cut 3 bases from V and 5 bases from J, with 7 bases between. In DNA, the CDR3 is TGTGCCAGTAGTATCCCGGGGACCGGGGAGCTGTTTTTT. This sequence encodes CASSIPGTGELFF.

This clonotype was recorded at least ten times. This chain connects TRBV11-2 to TRBJ2-3; 8 bases match TRBD2. In germline, CDR1 is SGHAT, CDR2 FQNNGV. Trimming took 5 bases from V and 0 from J; bases not matched to a gene: 10. The CDR3 length is 17 residues. The CDR3 loop reads CASSPFPGGSSTDTQYF. The DNA of the CDR3 is TGTGCCAGCAGCCCTTTTCCGGGGGGGTCTAGCACAGATACGCAGTATTTT. Full variable domain (outside the CDR3, taken from reference TRBV11-2 and TRBJ2-3): EAGVAQSPRYKIIEKRQSVAFWCNPISGHATLYWYQQILGQGPKLLIQFQNNGVVDDSQLPKDRFSAERLKGVDSTLKIQPAKLEDSAVYLCASSPFPGGSSTDTQYFGPGTRLTVL.

Only a few counts were recorded for this clonotype. The chain is built from TRBV4-1 and TRBJ1-2, with D possibly TRBD1 on 5 matching bases. Trimming took off 1 base at V and 3 bases at J, with 15 bases between the two ends. The CDR3 is made up of 16 amino acids. CDR1 is MGHRA and CDR2 is YSYEKL in the germline V gene. CDR3 loop: CASSQVRAGRDYGYTF. The CDR3, as DNA: TGCGCCAGCAGCCAAGTCCGGGCAGGGCGGGACTATGGCTACACCTTC.

By share of the sample, this clonotype is medium-sized. The chain carries TRBV6-2 or TRBV6-3 and TRBJ2-7, with 11 bases that match TRBD1. This CDR3 is built from 15 residues. The germline CDR1 and CDR2 sequences are MNHEY and SVGEGT. V was pared by 0 bases and J by 3 bases, with 1 base of the junction left unmatched. The CDR3 reads CASSYSGTGGYEQYV. The CDR3 DNA is TGTGCCAGCAGTTACTCCGGGACAGGGGGCTACGAGCAGTACGTC.

This clonotype has more than one count but fewer than ten. The rearrangement uses TRBV5-1 and TRBJ2-2; 9 bases match TRBD1. Germline CDR1 SGHRS, CDR2 YFSETQ. V was clipped by 3 bases and J by 5 bases; unmatched bases: 5. The CDR3 is made up of 15 amino acids. CDR3 coding DNA: TGCGCCAGCAGCTACCGGGACAGGGAGACCGGGGAGCTGTTTTTT. It is translated as CASSYRDRETGELFF.

This clonotype was detected ten times or more. The rearrangement uses TRBV27 and TRBJ2-1; 9 nucleotides agree with TRBD2. CDR1 is MNHEY and CDR2 is SMNVEV in the germline V gene (reference sequence). The CDR3 consists of 13 residues. The trim removed 5 bases at V and 8 bases at J, leaving 4 bases unmatched. CDR3 DNA sequence: TGTGCCAGCAGTCTTGGGACTAGCTATGAGCAGTTCTTC. It yields the protein CASSLGTSYEQFF.

The rearrangement joins TRBV4-3 to TRBJ2-7, with D perhaps assigned TRBD1 or TRBD2 (5 bases each). Trimming took off 0 bases at V and 2 bases at J, with 11 bases between the two ends. CDR1 and CDR2 (germline): LGHNA, YSLEER. This CDR3 comprises 15 residues. CDR3 sequence reads: CASSQEWGRTYEQYF. CDR3 DNA sequence: TGCGCCAGCAGCCAAGAGTGGGGGAGAACCTACGAGCAGTACTTC.

The genes are TRBV7-8 and TRBJ2-3, with 8 nucleotides matching TRBD2. The germline CDR1 and CDR2 sequences are SGHVS and FQNEAQ. The CDR3 extends over 15 amino acids. The V segment lost 2 bases and the J segment 2 bases; nucleotides outside the gene matches: 3. The CDR3 coding sequence is TGTGCCAGCAGCTTAACTAGCGGCATCACAGATACGCAGTATTTT. It yields the protein CASSLTSGITDTQYF.

The chain is built from TRBV5-1 and TRBJ1-1, with D tentatively TRBD1 (5 bases). CDR1 and CDR2 from the germline V gene are SGHRS and YFSETQ. V lost 4 bases and J 5 bases, leaving 15 bases between the germline ends. The CDR3 spans 14 residues. DNA of the CDR3: TGCGCCAGCAGCAGATTCCGGGACGGTACTGAAGCTTTCTTT. This codes for CASSRFRDGTEAFF.

The chain employs TRBV4-1 and TRBJ2-4; TRBD1 agrees at 7 bases. This CDR3 spans 13 amino acids. The germline CDR1 and CDR2 sequences are MGHRA and YSYEKL. With V trimmed by 5 bases and J by 8 bases, 6 bases remained unmatched. CDR3 DNA sequence: TGCGCCAGCAGCGAACAGGGGTTTGACATTCAGTACTTC. It yields the protein CASSEQGFDIQYF.

This clonotype was picked up many times. The chain combines TRBV11-2 with TRBJ2-5; D is perhaps TRBD1 or TRBD2 (5 bases each). With 3 bases removed from V and 3 bases from J, the gap between germline ends came to 20 bases. Looked up from germline, CDR1 is SGHAT and CDR2 is FQNNGV. The CDR3 totals 17 residues. CDR3 amino acids: CASSLGQVEVGEETQYF. In DNA, the CDR3 is TGTGCCAGCAGCTTGGGGCAGGTGGAGGTCGGGGAAGAGACCCAGTACTTC. The whole variable domain, filled in from reference TRBV11-2 and TRBJ2-5, reads EAGVAQSPRYKIIEKRQSVAFWCNPISGHATLYWYQQILGQGPKLLIQFQNNGVVDDSQLPKDRFSAERLKGVDSTLKIQPAKLEDSAVYLCASSLGQVEVGEETQYFGPGTRLLVL.

This clonotype was seen only a few times. The chain links TRBV5-1 to TRBJ2-7; TRBD1 agrees at 9 bases. Unmatched junction bases numbered 16, after V lost 6 bases and J lost 6 bases. The germline CDR1 and CDR2 sequences are SGHRS and YFSETQ. This CDR3 contains 16 residues. For the CDR3, the DNA is TGCGCCAGCACTGAAGGACAGGGGCTGTCTCAAGCCGAGCAGTACTTC. Amino acid sequence: CASTEGQGLSQAEQYF.

This clonotype was observed a few times. The J gene is TRBJ2-7, the V gene TRBV2, with D perhaps TRBD2 (6 bases). Germline V gene lookup returns CDR1 SNHLY and CDR2 FYNNEI. V lost 2 bases and J 4 bases, leaving 15 bases between the germline ends. The CDR3 is made up of 15 amino acids. CDR3 amino acids: CASSELGGAGYEQYV. The CDR3 DNA reads TGTGCCAGCAGTGAATTAGGAGGGGCAGGGTACGAGCAGTACGTC.